A single sample gave rise to the 27 T cell receptor beta chains below, sequenced in a study of blood T cell repertoires in COVID-19. Sequencing was performed with immunoSEQ multiplex PCR; in TCRdb, only in-frame clones are kept and a portion is missing. The profile shows around 70,000 clones, 83% of them singletons. Sequenced sample: peripheral blood. The receptor source for this set is a man at least 80 years old with acute or convalescent COVID-19.

The chain is built from TRBV2 and TRBJ1-2, with 7 positions matching TRBD1. The V and J ends lost 3 bases and 1 base, in that order; junction bases with no gene match: 5. There are 15 residues in the CDR3. CDR1 SNHLY and CDR2 FYNNEI come from the germline V gene. The CDR3 DNA reads as TGTGCCAGCAGTGAGTTGGGACAGAGTAACTATGGCTACACCTTC. Its translation: CASSELGQSNYGYTF.

V and J are TRBV5-1 and TRBJ2-1; TRBD2 is a possible D gene (7 bases). V lost 2 bases and J lost 7, with 16 bases in between. The CDR3 has 15 amino acids. Germline assignment: CDR1 SGHRS and CDR2 YFSETQ. CDR3 coding DNA: TGCGCCAGCAGCTTTAGGGGGAGGGCCGGGAATGAGCAGTTCTTC. Translation: CASSFRGRAGNEQFF.

In DNA, the CDR3 is TGTGCCAGCAATCCCGGGACAGGGCCCTACGAGCAGTACTTC. Encoded protein: CASNPGTGPYEQYF. The genes are TRBV2 and TRBJ2-7; 9 nucleotides match TRBD1. Germline V gives CDR1 SNHLY, CDR2 FYNNEI. This CDR3 is built from 14 residues. The J segment lost 2 bases and the V segment lost 7 bases, leaving 6 bases of the junction unmatched.

For the CDR3, the DNA is TGTGCCAGCACCCAGGGACAGCACAATCAGCCCCAGCATTTT. Protein sequence: CASTQGQHNQPQHF. This chain joins TRBV7-8 and TRBJ1-5; 7 bases align to TRBD1. CDR3 length equals 14 residues. V shed 7 bases and J 3 bases; nucleotides not matched to a gene: 6. Germline CDR1 SGHVS, CDR2 FQNEAQ.

The chain recombines TRBV14 with TRBJ2-1; 8 positions agree with TRBD2. V trimming: 0 bases; J trimming: 4 bases; junction bases outside the gene matches: 2. CDR3 length: 15 residues. Per germline, CDR1 SGHDN and CDR2 FVKESK. CDR3 in amino acids: CASSQDPGGYNEQFF. Written as DNA, the CDR3 is TGTGCCAGCAGCCAAGACCCGGGAGGGTACAATGAGCAGTTCTTC. The full variable domain, rest sourced from reference TRBV14 and TRBJ2-1, is EAGVTQFPSHSVIEKGQTVTLRCDPISGHDNLYWYRRVMGKEIKFLLHFVKESKQDESGMPNNRFLAERTGGTYSTLKVQPAELEDSGVYFCASSQDPGGYNEQFFGPGTRLTVL.

The chain uses TRBV20-1 and TRBJ1-6, with no clear D. Germline-derived CDR1 and CDR2 are DFQATT and SNEGSKA (reference sequence). The CDR3 extends over 11 amino acids. V lost 3 bases and J lost 10, with 7 bases in between. The CDR3 sequence: CSASEGSPLHF. In DNA form, the CDR3 reads TGCAGTGCTAGCGAGGGATCACCCCTCCACTTT.

This rearrangement joins TRBV4-1 to TRBJ1-5, with no clear D. V dropped 1 base and J dropped 5 bases, with 9 bases sitting between them. This CDR3 region has 14 residues. CDR1 and CDR2 from the germline V gene are MGHRA and YSYEKL. The CDR3 spells CASSQGSRDQPQHF. CDR3 DNA: TGCGCCAGCAGCCAAGGGTCGCGAGATCAGCCCCAGCATTTT.

This chain links TRBV3-1 (or the pseudogene TRBV3-2) with TRBJ1-2, with D tentatively TRBD1 (5 bases). This CDR3 spans 14 amino acids. Germline CDR1 is LGHDT and CDR2 is YNNKEL (reference sequence). V lost 4 bases and J lost 3, with 12 bases in between. In DNA, the CDR3 is TGTGCCAGCAGCCTCAGCCAGACAGACTATGGCTACACCTTC. Protein product: CASSLSQTDYGYTF.

The chain employs TRBV30 and TRBJ1-5, with a possible D match to TRBD1 (5 bases). V was pared by 4 bases and J by 3 bases, with 13 bases between. Germline V CDR1 and CDR2: GTSNPN, SVGIG (reference sequence). This CDR3 has 14 residues. The chain's CDR3 is CAWTPGGDNQPQHF. The CDR3 nucleotides are TGTGCCTGGACCCCTGGGGGGGACAATCAGCCCCAGCATTTT.

Comment on this clone: Other DNA sequences of this sample code for an identical CDR3. The rearrangement joins TRBV7-2 to TRBJ1-2, with D hard to call. Trimming removed 2 bases from V and 4 bases from J, with 11 bases in between. The germline V gene encodes CDR1 SGHTA and CDR2 FQGNSA. The CDR3 runs 14 residues. In nucleotides, the CDR3 is TGTGCCAGCAGCTTAAGTACGGTAGCCTATGGCTACACCTTC. It specifies CASSLSTVAYGYTF.

The chain couples TRBV4-1 to TRBJ1-2; D unclear. Trimming cost V 0 bases and J 2 bases, with 7 bases left between them. The CDR3 runs 14 residues. The germline CDR1 and CDR2 sequences are MGHRA and YSYEKL. Written as DNA, the CDR3 is TGCGCCAGCAGCCAAGATCGCGAAAACTATGGCTACACCTTC. Amino acid sequence: CASSQDRENYGYTF.

V gene TRBV30 combines with J gene TRBJ1-2; 8 bases are shared with TRBD1. The trim removed 2 bases at V and 4 bases at J, leaving 3 bases unmatched. The germline CDR1 and CDR2 sequences are GTSNPN and SVGIG (reference sequence). The CDR3 runs 13 residues. DNA for the CDR3: TGTGCCTGGAGTTCACAGGGGGGCTATGGCTACACCTTC. Residues: CAWSSQGGYGYTF.

This chain uses TRBV7-9 with TRBJ2-7; unclear D gene. CDR1 SEHNR and CDR2 FQNEAQ come from the germline V gene (reference sequence). The CDR3 covers 13 residues. With 1 base removed from V and 6 bases from J, the gap between germline ends came to 10 bases. The DNA for the CDR3 is TGTGCCAGCAGCTTAGGTCTAGGTCGCGAGCAGTACTTC. This encodes CASSLGLGREQYF. The full variable domain, its missing parts supplied by reference TRBV7-9 and TRBJ2-7, is DTGVSQNPRHKITKRGQNVTFRCDPISEHNRLYWYRQTLGQGPEFLTYFQNEAQLEKSRLLSDRFSAERPKGSFSTLEIQRTEQGDSAMYLCASSLGLGREQYFGPGTRLTVT.

The chain joins TRBV7-2 to TRBJ1-2; D possibly corresponds to TRBD1 (5 bases). There are 15 residues in the CDR3. Trimming cost V 0 bases and J 5 bases, with 13 bases left between them. Germline values: CDR1 SGHTA, CDR2 FQGNSA. The CDR3 nucleotides are TGTGCCAGCAGCTTAGCGCCCGGGGGTTCTTATGGCTACACCTTC. Encoded protein: CASSLAPGGSYGYTF.

This clone was counted a few times. The chain employs TRBV7-2 and TRBJ1-2; the D is unclear. There are 16 residues in the CDR3. Germline V gene data show CDR1 as SGHTA and CDR2 as FQGNSA. V lost 1 base and J lost 0, with 12 bases in between. CDR3 protein: CASSLESVPPNYGYTF. CDR3 nucleotide sequence: TGTGCCAGCAGCTTAGAATCAGTCCCTCCTAACTATGGCTACACCTTC. The whole variable domain, remainder taken from reference TRBV7-2 and TRBJ1-2, is GAGVSQSPSNKVTEKGKDVELRCDPISGHTALYWYRQSLGQGLEFLIYFQGNSAPDKSGLPSDRFSAERTGGSVSTLTIQRTQQEDSAVYLCASSLESVPPNYGYTFGSGTRLTVV.

The V call is TRBV3-1 (or the pseudogene TRBV3-2), the J call TRBJ2-1; no clear D. The germline gives CDR1 LGHDT, CDR2 YNNKEL (reference sequence). The CDR3 contains 15 residues. V lost 3 bases and J 0 bases, leaving 9 bases between the germline ends. The CDR3 DNA follows: TGTGCCAGCAGCCACCCCCAGGCCTCCTACAATGAGCAGTTCTTC. Protein: CASSHPQASYNEQFF.

The chain is built from TRBV2 and TRBJ1-5; the D is unclear. Trimming left V 3 bases short and J 0 bases short, with 9 bases between. Per the germline V gene, CDR1 is SNHLY and CDR2 is FYNNEI. This CDR3 has 15 residues. The CDR3, as DNA: TGTGCCAGCAGTGAGAACAGCCATAGCAATCAGCCCCAGCATTTT. Protein product: CASSENSHSNQPQHF. The whole variable domain, remainder taken from reference TRBV2 and TRBJ1-5, is EPEVTQTPSHQVTQMGQEVILRCVPISNHLYFYWYRQILGQKVEFLVSFYNNEISEKSEIFDDQFSVERPDGSNFTLKIRSTKLEDSAMYFCASSENSHSNQPQHFGDGTRLSIL.

The V gene is TRBV7-2, the J gene TRBJ1-1; tentative D call: TRBD1 (5 bases). The V gene lost 0 bases and the J gene lost 6 bases, with 14 bases spanning the gap. The CDR3 extends over 15 amino acids. Germline CDR1 is SGHTA and CDR2 is FQGNSA. The CDR3 bases are TGTGCCAGCAGCTTAGCGAGGGGACCGGGGGCTGAAGCTTTCTTT. Encoded protein: CASSLARGPGAEAFF. Full variable domain (outside the CDR3, taken from reference TRBV7-2 and TRBJ1-1): GAGVSQSPSNKVTEKGKDVELRCDPISGHTALYWYRQSLGQGLEFLIYFQGNSAPDKSGLPSDRFSAERTGGSVSTLTIQRTQQEDSAVYLCASSLARGPGAEAFFGQGTRLTVV.

This clone was counted a few times. The chain combines TRBV6-5 with TRBJ1-2, with D possibly being TRBD1 (5 bases). Trimming left V 10 bases short and J 3 bases short, with 15 bases between. This CDR3 is 13 amino acids long. The germline CDR1 and CDR2 sequences are MNHEY and SVGAGI. CDR3 sequence: CATLKAGHYGYTF. As DNA, the CDR3 is TGTGCCACTTTAAAGGCAGGGCACTATGGCTACACCTTC.

The V and J genes are TRBV30 and TRBJ1-1; D remains ambiguous. The V gene's germline CDR1 is GTSNPN and CDR2 SVGIG (reference sequence). V dropped 3 bases and J dropped 1 base, with 18 bases sitting between them. This CDR3 region has 16 residues. The CDR3 here is CAWRPTDYGENTEAFF. The CDR3 DNA reads TGTGCCTGGAGGCCCACGGACTACGGCGAGAACACTGAAGCTTTCTTT.

In this sample, this clone turned up once. The chain joins TRBV30 to TRBJ2-7; a weak D match, TRBD2 (6 bases). The germline V gene has CDR1 GTSNPN and CDR2 SVGIG (reference sequence). There are 13 residues in the CDR3. V was clipped by 2 bases and J by 4 bases, with 12 bases between them. CDR3 protein: CAWSLGLIYEQYF. The CDR3 nucleotides are TGTGCCTGGAGTTTGGGACTGATATACGAGCAGTACTTC.

The chain has TRBV28 and TRBJ1-6; 7 bases match TRBD1. Trimming cost V 6 bases and J 7 bases; bases outside gene matches: 6. This CDR3 has 14 amino acids. CDR1 and CDR2 from the germline V gene are MDHEN and SYDVKM. As DNA, the CDR3 is TGTGCCAGCAGGCCGAACAGGGGAAATTCACCCCTCCACTTT. Protein sequence: CASRPNRGNSPLHF.

This clone was picked up one time. V is TRBV27 and J is TRBJ2-2, with D possibly TRBD2 on 6 matching bases. The germline V and J ends were trimmed by 5 bases and 0 bases, with 13 bases remaining between them. The CDR3 has 16 residues. Germline V CDR1 and CDR2: MNHEY, SMNVEV (reference sequence). Here the CDR3 reads CASSPRGGPNTGELFF. The CDR3 DNA reads TGTGCCAGCAGTCCTCGGGGAGGACCGAACACCGGGGAGCTGTTTTTT.

The V and J genes are TRBV7-9 and TRBJ1-5; no firm D call. This CDR3 has 14 amino acids. The germline V gene has CDR1 SEHNR and CDR2 FQNEAQ (reference sequence). Trimming pared 5 bases from V and 2 bases from J, leaving 10 bases between. The CDR3 coding sequence is TGTGCCAGCAGCGCCCCCGGGGGCAATCAGCCCCAGCATTTT. Its translation: CASSAPGGNQPQHF.

The chain recombines TRBV6-5 with TRBJ1-6; maybe TRBD1 (5 bases). Germline CDR1 reads MNHEY; CDR2 reads SVGAGI. The CDR3 contains 15 residues. Trimming shortened V by 0 bases and J by 7 bases, and 10 bases separated the two germline ends. The CDR3 DNA is TGTGCCAGCAGTTACTCGAGTAAGGGGAATTCACCCCTCCACTTT. Translated: CASSYSSKGNSPLHF.

V is TRBV5-6 and J is TRBJ2-7; 11 bases align to TRBD2. J was trimmed by 9 bases and V by 3 bases; bases with no gene match: 14. Germline V CDR1 and CDR2: SGHDT, YYEEEE. CDR3 length: 16 residues. The DNA of the CDR3 is TGTGCCAGCAGCTCCTCCGGGACTAGCGGAGGGACACGGCAGTACTTC. Protein sequence: CASSSSGTSGGTRQYF.

This clone was recorded a few times. This chain links TRBV28 with TRBJ1-2; 9 nucleotides agree with TRBD1. V was clipped by 10 bases and J by 10 bases; unmatched bases: 16. The CDR3 spans 14 residues. Per germline, CDR1 MDHEN and CDR2 SYDVKM. The CDR3 DNA sequence: TGTGCCACCCAAAGGACAGGGGTTGGGGGCTTCTACACCTTC. Amino acids: CATQRTGVGGFYTF.